What follows describes a single T cell receptor (beta chain). Its target is unknown. This record belongs to a study of glioma-infiltrating T cells after dendritic cell vaccination. At the level of the study: Patients received autologous tumor lysate-pulsed dendritic cell vaccination between about 2003 and 2012. At biweekly intervals, patients got three intradermal dendritic cell vaccine injections.

Notes on the study in general: No direct clonality-survival link was found; a diverse polyclonal response may matter. Only a small number of patients had complete blood and tumor samples.

Time point here: after dendritic cell vaccination, including at tumor progression/relapse. Trimming pared 1 base from V and 4 bases from J, leaving 14 bases between. There are 16 residues in the CDR3. Germline assignment: CDR1 SGHRS and CDR2 YFSETQ. Profiled with immunoSEQ multiplex PCR; TCRdb holds only in-frame clones, not every one. The sample contains tens of thousands of clones, 85% of which appear only once. The gene calls are TRBV5-1 and TRBJ1-4; D possibly corresponds to TRBD1 (5 bases). The sample was blood, taken after dendritic cell vaccination. The receptor was isolated from a human donor with glioblastoma. The CDR3 nucleotides read TGCGCCAGCAGCTTGACGGCAGGGATGATTAATGAAAAACTGTTTTTT. It codes for CASSLTAGMINEKLFF. The variable domain in full, completed from reference TRBV5-1 and TRBJ1-4, reads KAGVTQTPRYLIKTRGQQVTLSCSPISGHRSVSWYQQTPGQGLQFLFEYFSETQRNKGNFPGRFSGRQFSNSRSEMNVSTLELGDSALYLCASSLTAGMINEKLFFGSGTQLSVL.